These T cell receptor beta chains were read from a single sample in a study of sequential checkpoint blockade in melanoma. This table comes from immunoSEQ multiplex PCR, and its TCRdb copy is limited to in-frame clones, with some not included. The table includes around 15,000 clones, more than 65% detected once. The sequencing used CD8+ T cells sorted from blood (inferred from file names), collected from a patient given nivolumab and ipilimumab in sequence. These receptors all stem from a human donor with melanoma. CDR3s include the opening cysteine and the closing phenylalanine or tryptophan. D genes are given only for firm matches. Expanded clones are given a class, and other clones once, few, many or no size at all.

- TRBJ2-1 TRBD2 TRBV7-6 CASSQGLAGAYNEQFF TGTGCCAGCAGCCAGGGACTAGCGGGGGCCTACAATGAGCAGTTCTTC
- TRBJ2-7 - TRBV7-9 CAVLPIAESSYEQYF TGTGCCGTCCTCCCGATAGCGGAGTCGTCCTACGAGCAGTACTTC
- TRBJ2-5 TRBD2 TRBV30 CAWSVLAGVGETQYF TGTGCCTGGAGTGTCCTAGCGGGAGTGGGGGAGACCCAGTACTTC
- TRBJ2-7 - TRBV27 CASSWAEEDYEQYF TGTGCCAGCAGTTGGGCAGAAGAAGATTACGAGCAGTACTTC
- TRBJ1-2 - TRBV27 CASSLSGGGYYGYTF TGTGCCAGCAGTTTATCGGGGGGTGGATACTATGGCTACACCTTC
once TRBJ2-3 TRBD2 TRBV27 CASSRIGERSGSTDTQYF TGTGCCAGCAGTCGAATTGGGGAAAGGAGCGGGAGCACCGATACGCAGTATTTT
- TRBJ1-1 TRBD1 TRBV27 CASSYLTGGSAEAFF TGTGCCAGCAGTTATTTGACAGGGGGGAGTGCTGAAGCTTTCTTT
few TRBJ2-7 TRBD1 TRBV5-5 CASSLGTGALEQYF TGTGCCAGCAGCTTGGGGACAGGGGCACTCGAGCAGTACTTC
- TRBJ2-7 TRBD2 TRBV13 CASRGRGLAGDEQYF TGTGCCAGCAGGGGGCGTGGACTAGCGGGAGACGAGCAGTACTTC
few TRBJ2-7 - TRBV7-9 CASTSQGYEQYF TGTGCCAGCACTTCACAGGGCTACGAGCAGTACTTC
- TRBJ2-1 TRBD2 TRBV15 CATRAAGVSNEQFF TGTGCCACCAGGGCAGCGGGAGTAAGTAATGAGCAGTTCTTC
few TRBJ2-7 - TRBV10-3 CAISVLATQAYEQYF TGTGCCATCAGTGTTTTAGCGACGCAAGCCTACGAGCAGTACTTC
- TRBJ2-3 TRBD1 TRBV28 CASSQGQDSTDTQYF TGTGCCAGCAGCCAGGGACAGGATAGCACAGATACGCAGTATTTT
- TRBJ2-3 - TRBV9 CASSVGGGTSTDTQYF TGTGCCAGCAGCGTAGGTGGCGGTACTAGCACAGATACGCAGTATTTT
- TRBJ2-5 TRBD1 TRBV10-3 CAAQQGAGETQYF TGTGCCGCTCAACAGGGGGCGGGGGAGACCCAGTACTTC
- TRBJ2-3 - TRBV5-1 CASSPLERVRTDTQYF TGCGCCAGCAGCCCCCTCGAGCGGGTCCGCACAGATACGCAGTATTTT
few TRBJ2-7 TRBD1 TRBV10-2 CATLRDSSYEQYF TGCGCCACCCTTAGGGACAGCTCCTACGAGCAGTACTTC
once TRBJ1-2 - TRBV11-2 CASRGEQGNYGYTF TGTGCCAGCAGAGGAGAACAGGGAAACTATGGCTACACCTTC
once TRBJ1-5 - TRBV19 CASSILSVIDQPQHF TGTGCCAGTAGTATTTTATCGGTTATCGATCAGCCCCAGCATTTT
once TRBJ2-3 TRBD2 TRBV29-1 CSVEGGGLAGGFTSTDTQYF TGCAGCGTTGAAGGGGGAGGACTAGCGGGGGGCTTTACTAGCACAGATACGCAGTATTTT
- TRBJ2-1 TRBD2 TRBV7-8 CASSLPREGVLSYNEQFF TGTGCCAGCAGCTTACCACGGGAGGGAGTTCTATCCTACAATGAGCAGTTCTTC
- TRBJ2-7 TRBD1 TRBV27 CASSFQPGQGLHYEQYF TGTGCCAGCAGTTTTCAACCAGGACAGGGATTACACTACGAGCAGTACTTC
- TRBJ2-7 TRBD1 TRBV28 CASSQGDRGYEQYF TGTGCCAGCAGCCAGGGGGACAGGGGCTACGAGCAGTACTTC
- TRBJ2-7 - TRBV10-2 CASSEGSAYEQYF TGCGCCAGCAGCGAGGGTAGCGCCTACGAGCAGTACTTC
- TRBJ1-2 - TRBV11-2 CASTTPGFSNYGYTF TGTGCCAGCACCACCCCAGGGTTTTCTAACTATGGCTACACCTTC
- TRBJ1-3 - TRBV25-1 CASSRGDTIYF TGTGCCAGCAGCCGGGGGGACACCATATATTTT
- TRBJ2-2 TRBD1 TRBV10-3 CAIGTGANTGELFF TGTGCCATCGGTACAGGGGCGAACACCGGGGAGCTGTTTTTT
- TRBJ2-1 - TRBV7-9 CASSQVATGYNEQFF TGTGCCAGCAGCCAGGTAGCGACAGGCTACAATGAGCAGTTCTTC
- TRBJ2-7 TRBD2 TRBV2 CASSPGGRAVGEQYF TGTGCCAGCTCCCCGGGGGGGAGGGCCGTAGGCGAGCAGTACTTC
- TRBJ2-2 - TRBV27 CASKGTQGAAAGELFF TGTGCCAGCAAGGGAACACAGGGCGCGGCGGCCGGGGAGCTGTTTTTT
- TRBJ1-1 - TRBV6-5 CASRAGMNTEAFF TGTGCCAGCAGAGCCGGGATGAACACTGAAGCTTTCTTT
few TRBJ2-7 TRBD2 TRBV28 CASSNSGRGYEQYF TGTGCCAGCAGCAATAGCGGGAGGGGCTACGAGCAGTACTTC
- TRBJ2-1 TRBD1 TRBV5-1 CASSLTGGLSNEQFF TGCGCCAGCAGCCTAACAGGGGGTTTGAGCAATGAGCAGTTCTTC
- TRBJ2-5 TRBD2 TRBV9 CASSTSGRPQETQYF TGTGCCAGCAGCACAAGCGGGAGACCGCAAGAGACCCAGTACTTC
few TRBJ1-6 TRBD1 TRBV5-5 CASSFHDRQGAGSPLHF TGTGCCAGCAGCTTCCACGATAGACAGGGGGCAGGTTCACCCCTCCACTTT
- TRBJ1-4 - TRBV5-1 CASSFIGRGSTNEKLFF TGCGCCAGCAGCTTCATAGGTCGGGGGTCGACTAATGAAAAACTGTTTTTT